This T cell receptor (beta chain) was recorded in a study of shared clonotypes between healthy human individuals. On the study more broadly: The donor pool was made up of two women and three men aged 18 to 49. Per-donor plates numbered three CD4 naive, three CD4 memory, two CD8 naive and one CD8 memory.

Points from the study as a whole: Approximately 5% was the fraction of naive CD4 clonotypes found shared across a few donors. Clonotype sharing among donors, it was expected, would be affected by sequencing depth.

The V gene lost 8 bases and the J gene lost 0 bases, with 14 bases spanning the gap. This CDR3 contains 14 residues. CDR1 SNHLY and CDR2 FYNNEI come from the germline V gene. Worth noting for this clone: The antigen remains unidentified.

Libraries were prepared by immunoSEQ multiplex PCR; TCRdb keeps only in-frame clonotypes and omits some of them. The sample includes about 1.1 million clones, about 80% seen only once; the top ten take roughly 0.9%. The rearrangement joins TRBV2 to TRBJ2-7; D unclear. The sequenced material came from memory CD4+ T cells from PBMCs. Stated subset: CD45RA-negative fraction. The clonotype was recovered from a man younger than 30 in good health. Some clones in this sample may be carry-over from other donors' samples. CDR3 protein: CASQLERDSYEQYF. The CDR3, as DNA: TGTGCCAGCCAATTGGAGCGTGACTCCTACGAGCAGTACTTC.